Presented here are 21 T cell receptor beta chains from one specimen sequenced in a study of CD8+CD57+ T cells in acquired aplastic anemia. The use of genomic DNA as template underpinned the TCR beta VDJ and CDR3 profiling. TCRdb called the reads again in MiXCR, with one record for every CDR3 protein. Of hundreds of thousands of distinct CDR3 sequences in the sample, 65% to 80% were seen once. The sequenced material came from sorted CD4+, CD8+, or CD8+CD57+ T cells (not recorded which) from PBMCs. Source of these receptors: a human donor in good health, serving as a control.

The chain uses TRBV2 and TRBJ2-3; no firm D call. The CDR3 covers 15 residues. Trimming took off 7 bases at V and 2 bases at J, with 16 bases between the two ends. Germline CDR1 SNHLY, CDR2 FYNNEI. This chain's CDR3 is CASTRETGPTDTQYF. CDR3 nucleotide sequence: TGTGCCAGCACCAGAGAGACTGGACCCACAGATACGCAGTATTTT.

The V gene is TRBV15, the J gene TRBJ1-4; tentatively, D is TRBD1 (5 bases). The V gene lost 1 base and the J gene lost 8 bases, with 20 bases spanning the gap. This CDR3 comprises 17 residues. In germline, CDR1 is LNHNV, CDR2 YYDKDF (reference sequence). CDR3 nucleotides: TGTGCCACCAGCAGAGTCTATCCGAGGTTGGGGGACGAAAAACTGTTTTTT. It yields the protein CATSRVYPRLGDEKLFF.

This clonotype was detected only a few times. A much larger clone lies a single base off, so this may be a read error. The chain links TRBV12-3 or TRBV12-4 to TRBJ2-1; maybe TRBD1 (6 bases). This CDR3 spans 14 amino acids. The V and J ends lost 6 bases and 7 bases respectively, with 16 bases between them. For the CDR3, the DNA is TGTGCCAGCAGCTCCAGGGGTGTGGGTAATGAGCAGTTCTTC. Protein sequence: CASSSRGVGNEQFF.

The chain is built from TRBV9 and TRBJ1-6; 11 bases agree with TRBD1. The CDR3 extends over 15 amino acids. V gave up 0 bases and J gave up 14 bases; unmatched junction bases: 7. Germline V gene lookup returns CDR1 SGDLS and CDR2 YYNGEE. CDR3 in DNA: TGTGCCAGCAGCGTAGGGACAGGGGGCGTAGGGTCCCTCCACTTT. Translating gives CASSVGTGGVGSLHF.

The sample holds many counts of this clonotype. The chain combines TRBV4-2 with TRBJ2-3; 11 bases align to TRBD2. Trimming took 3 bases from V and 2 from J; bases not matched to a gene: 10. CDR3 length equals 18 residues. In germline, CDR1 is LGHNA, CDR2 YNFKEQ. The CDR3 reads CASSHLGTSGGDTDTQYF. The CDR3 coding sequence is TGTGCCAGCAGCCATTTGGGGACTAGCGGTGGAGACACAGATACGCAGTATTTT.

The rearrangement links TRBV24-1 to TRBJ2-7; TRBD2 matches 9 bases. Germline V lookup: CDR1 KGHDR, CDR2 SFDVKD. After removal of 4 bases from V and 6 bases from J, the junction contained 0 bases not matched to a gene. The CDR3 runs to 12 residues. As DNA, the CDR3 is TGTGCCACCAGTGAACTAGCGGGCGAGCAGTACTTC. This codes for CATSELAGEQYF.

The CDR3, as DNA: TGTGCCAGCAGTGTTCTCAACGAGCAGTACTTC. Encoded protein: CASSVLNEQYF. The chain couples TRBV2 to TRBJ2-7; the D is unclear. In germline, CDR1 is SNHLY, CDR2 FYNNEI. The V end was cut by 4 bases, the J end by 5 bases, with 6 bases between. CDR3 length equals 11 residues.

The V call is TRBV5-1, the J call TRBJ1-2, with D unclear. CDR1 SGHRS and CDR2 YFSETQ come from the germline V gene. The CDR3 is 13 residues long. With 4 bases removed from V and 8 bases from J, the gap between germline ends came to 15 bases. The CDR3 protein is CASSLGRQEGYTF. CDR3 in DNA: TGCGCCAGCAGCCTGGGGAGGCAAGAAGGCTACACCTTC.

The chain couples TRBV20-1 to TRBJ1-2, with D unclear. The CDR3 contains 11 residues. Germline V gene data show CDR1 as DFQATT and CDR2 as SNEGSKA (reference sequence). CDR3 DNA sequence: TGCAGCGGTAATCGCATCTATGGCTACACCTTC. Translated: CSGNRIYGYTF.

This clonotype was seen more than once but under ten times. This clone may be a read error of a much larger clone one base away. The chain has TRBV12-3 or TRBV12-4 and TRBJ1-3; D gene ambiguous. The CDR3 has 13 residues. CDR3: CAISQPSGNTIYF. CDR3 nucleotide sequence: TGTGCCATCAGTCAACCGAGCGGAAACACCATATATTTT.

The V and J genes are TRBV20-1 and TRBJ2-2; the match to TRBD1 covers 7 bases. Trimming cost V 2 bases and J 7 bases; bases outside gene matches: 10. The CDR3 is 15 amino acids. CDR1 DFQATT and CDR2 SNEGSKA come from the germline V gene (reference sequence). The CDR3 DNA reads TGCAGTGCTAGACCGGGACAGCGGTACGGCGGGGAGCTGTTTTTT. It yields the protein CSARPGQRYGGELFF.

This clonotype has ten or more counts. The genes are TRBV12-3 or TRBV12-4 and TRBJ2-6; maybe TRBD1 (5 bases). The CDR3 length is 16 residues. V was trimmed by 5 bases and J by 2 bases, leaving 13 bases between them. The CDR3, as DNA: TGTGCCAGCAGTCTATTCCTCAGGGCTGGGGCCAACGTCCTGACTTTC. It yields the protein CASSLFLRAGANVLTF.

V usage is TRBV12-3 or TRBV12-4 and J usage is TRBJ1-1; weak D call: TRBD1 (5 bases). Trimming shortened V by 6 bases and J by 4 bases, and 12 bases separated the two germline ends. The CDR3 consists of 13 residues. The CDR3 is CASSRWGSTEAFF. In DNA, the CDR3 is TGTGCCAGCAGCCGTTGGGGGAGCACTGAAGCTTTCTTT.

In this sample, this clonotype turned up many times. This rearrangement joins TRBV7-9 to TRBJ2-3, with unresolved D. Trimming left V 3 bases short and J 1 base short, with 23 bases between. CDR1 is SEHNR and CDR2 is FQNEAQ in the germline V gene (reference sequence). The CDR3 covers 19 residues. The DNA of the CDR3 is TGTGCCAGCAGCTTGGGCCGGTACTCGGCCCGTAAGGGCACAGATACGCAGTATTTT. Protein sequence: CASSLGRYSARKGTDTQYF.

With regard to this clonotype: At one end the junction does not follow the germline gene, possibly because of a read error. In DNA, the CDR3 is TGTGCCAGCAGAGACAGCCAACTAAGTGCCCTCTACTTT. This codes for CASRDSQLSALYF. The chain combines TRBV7-9 with TRBJ1-6; perhaps TRBD1 as D (5 bases). CDR1 and CDR2 from the germline V gene are SEHNR and FQNEAQ (reference sequence). There are 13 residues in the CDR3.

The chain employs TRBV5-1 and TRBJ2-5; TRBD2 is a possible D gene (6 bases). The V gene's germline CDR1 is SGHRS and CDR2 YFSETQ. The V end was cut by 0 bases, the J end by 5 bases, with 20 bases between. The CDR3 is made up of 17 amino acids. The DNA of the CDR3 is TGCGCCAGCAGCTTGGAATCTAGTATTGGGGGGATTGAGACCCAGTACTTC. This translates into CASSLESSIGGIETQYF.

The chain has TRBV9 and TRBJ2-1; unclear D gene. Trimming took off 4 bases at V and 11 bases at J, with 25 bases between the two ends. Looked up from germline, CDR1 is SGDLS and CDR2 is YYNGEE. This CDR3 region has 16 residues. CDR3 in amino acids: CASSLTSRYGGNKQFF. The CDR3 DNA follows: TGTGCCAGCAGCCTAACTTCACGGTACGGTGGGAACAAGCAGTTCTTC.

This chain links TRBV7-9 with TRBJ1-1, with a possible D match to TRBD1 (6 bases). Germline assignment: CDR1 SEHNR and CDR2 FQNEAQ (reference sequence). Trimming cost V 5 bases and J 1 base, with 14 bases left between them. The CDR3 is made up of 15 amino acids. The CDR3, as DNA: TGTGCCAGCAGCCCAATCCGGACAGCGAACACTGAAGCTTTCTTT. Encoded protein: CASSPIRTANTEAFF.

A few counts support this clonotype. A much larger clone lies a single base off, so this may be a read error. The J gene is TRBJ1-2, the V gene TRBV29-1; D is unresolved. Between the trimmed V and J ends, which lost 2 bases and 13 bases, there was a span of 8 bases. Per the germline V gene, CDR1 is SQVTM and CDR2 is ANQGSEA. The CDR3 loop spans 9 amino acids. CDR3 nucleotide sequence: TGCAGCGTTGAAAGGGCCTGCACCTTC. Amino acid sequence: CSVERACTF.

As for this clonotype: At one end, the junction sequence differs from germline, possibly due to a read error. The rearrangement uses TRBV7-2 and TRBJ2-3; TRBD1 or TRBD2 may be the D gene (5 bases each). This CDR3 comprises 14 residues. CDR1 is SGHTA, CDR2 FQGNSA, per germline. The DNA of the CDR3 is TGTGCCAGCAGCCCAGGGCGAACAGGAAGAGGGGAGCATTTT. As protein: CASSPGRTGRGEHF.

This chain links TRBV7-2 with TRBJ1-4; tentatively, D is TRBD1 (5 bases). The CDR3 runs 15 residues. From germline, CDR1 is SGHTA and CDR2 FQGNSA. With 5 bases removed from V and 16 bases from J, the gap between germline ends came to 26 bases. CDR3 DNA: TGTGCCAGCAGCGTGGCGGGGGGTCGTTACAATGAGCAGTTTTTT. It specifies CASSVAGGRYNEQFF.